Shown below are 10 T cell receptor beta chains from a single sample sequenced in a study of blood T cell repertoires in COVID-19. Assay: immunoSEQ multiplex PCR; the TCRdb copy retains only in-frame clones and omits some. The data hold 35,000 to 50,000 clones, with 88% observed a single time. The material sequenced was peripheral blood. The receptors here all came from a human donor in a cohort sampled during active COVID-19.

On this clone itself: As the CDR3 is not closed by the conserved phenylalanine or tryptophan, this likely results from a read error. The DNA is omitted, as the CDR3 cannot be located on it reliably, and the CDR3 follows TCRdb's listing. This sequence joins TRBV10-1 and TRBJ2-7; the D call of TRBD1 is as the table states it, not checked on the DNA. From germline, CDR1 is WNHNN and CDR2 SYGVQD (reference sequence). The CDR3 has 10 residues if both end residues are counted. The CDR3 protein is CASRNRDTLS.

The V call is TRBV7-9, the J call TRBJ2-3, with 11 bases fitting TRBD1. The CDR3 sequence is 16 residues long. Trimming took 0 bases from V and 4 from J; bases not matched to a gene: 3. From germline, CDR1 is SEHNR and CDR2 FQNEAQ (reference sequence). The CDR3 DNA reads as TGTGCCAGCAGCTTAGCCGGGACAGGGGGGGCAGATACGCAGTATTTT. It specifies CASSLAGTGGADTQYF.

The rearrangement uses TRBV6-2 or TRBV6-3 and TRBJ2-7; 7 nucleotides align to TRBD2. The germline CDR1 and CDR2 sequences are MNHEY and SVGEGT. The V segment lost 2 bases and the J segment 5 bases; nucleotides outside the gene matches: 3. This CDR3 has 13 amino acids. The CDR3 DNA is TGTGCCAGCAGTTACGGCGGGAGTAACGAGCAGTACTTC. Amino acids: CASSYGGSNEQYF.

The chain joins TRBV30 to TRBJ1-6; maybe TRBD1 (5 bases). The CDR3 is 15 amino acids. Germline V lookup: CDR1 GTSNPN, CDR2 SVGIG (reference sequence). The V and J ends lost 0 bases and 2 bases respectively, with 8 bases between them. CDR3 in DNA: TGTGCCTGGAGTGTAGGAGGGGCCTATAATTCACCCCTCCACTTT. Translated: CAWSVGGAYNSPLHF.

The chain uses TRBV19 and TRBJ2-1, with 11 positions matching TRBD1. Germline-derived CDR1 and CDR2 are LNHDA and SQIVND (reference sequence). J was trimmed by 7 bases and V by 1 base; bases with no gene match: 6. This CDR3 has 16 residues. The CDR3 DNA sequence: TGTGCCAGTAGTATAGGCGGGGACAGGGGGTTGAATGAGCAGTTCTTC. As protein: CASSIGGDRGLNEQFF.

The chain carries TRBV27 and TRBJ2-5; 12 bases fit TRBD2. The germline CDR1 and CDR2 sequences are MNHEY and SMNVEV (reference sequence). Unmatched junction bases numbered 5, after V lost 2 bases and J lost 4 bases. The CDR3 sequence is 16 residues long. The CDR3 coding sequence is TGTGCCAGCAGTTTAGGTACTAGCGGGAGGTTAGAGACCCAGTACTTC. It is translated as CASSLGTSGRLETQYF.

This chain joins TRBV19 and TRBJ2-3; 9 positions agree with TRBD1. The CDR3 covers 16 residues. Germline CDR1 LNHDA, CDR2 SQIVND (reference sequence). V was clipped by 5 bases and J by 5 bases; unmatched bases: 11. This CDR3 reads CASSSQGQGLGDTQYF. In DNA, the CDR3 is TGTGCCAGTAGTTCCCAGGGACAGGGCCTCGGAGATACGCAGTATTTT. Together with reference TRBV19 and TRBJ2-3, the CDR3 gives the full variable domain: DGGITQSPKYLFRKEGQNVTLSCEQNLNHDAMYWYRQDPGQGLRLIYYSQIVNDFQKGDIAEGYSVSREKKESFPLTVTSAQKNPTAFYLCASSSQGQGLGDTQYFGPGTRLTVL.

V is TRBV24-1 and J is TRBJ2-7, with D perhaps TRBD1 (5 bases). From germline, CDR1 is KGHDR and CDR2 SFDVKD. The CDR3 sequence is 16 residues long. V was shortened by 0 bases and J by 0 bases, with 11 bases between the two germline ends. For the CDR3, the DNA is TGTGCCACCAGTGATTTGTTGCAGGGCAGCTCCTACGAGCAGTACTTC. This gives the protein CATSDLLQGSSYEQYF.

The chain recombines TRBV4-2 with TRBJ2-7; 7 bases agree with TRBD2. In germline, CDR1 is LGHNA, CDR2 YNFKEQ. V was pared by 6 bases and J by 11 bases, with 10 bases of the junction left unmatched. This CDR3 is 12 amino acids long. The CDR3 DNA reads TGTGCCAGCAGGGACACGGGGGGTTTTAAGTACTTC. This sequence encodes CASRDTGGFKYF.

The genes are TRBV6-1 and TRBJ2-3, with TRBD2 identical over 12 bases. Unmatched junction bases numbered 2, after V lost 4 bases and J lost 0 bases. Germline CDR1 and CDR2: MNHNS and SASEGT. The CDR3 has 16 residues. In DNA, the CDR3 is TGTGCCAGCAGTGGGACTAGCGGGACTAGCACAGATACGCAGTATTTT. It specifies CASSGTSGTSTDTQYF.